This T cell receptor (beta chain) stems from a study of blood T cell repertoires in COVID-19. In the study overall: COVID-19 samples collected from the United States, Italy and Spain covered acute and convalescent phases. Sample material is recorded as cDNA or gDNA derived from T cells, B-cell-depleted T cells, or PBMCs.

The CDR3 extends over 13 amino acids. Trimming took 2 bases from V and 3 from J; bases not matched to a gene: 0. Germline V lookup: CDR1 MDHEN, CDR2 SYDVKM. In the original workflow: Reference gene primer amplification yielded estimated nucleated cell counts. The data were produced by immunoSEQ multiplex PCR, yet TCRdb's version contains in-frame clones alone and is incomplete. The V and J calls and the clone size are those of that table, but D and trimming were determined from the DNA. The sample contains 90,000 to 100,000 clones, 75% to 90% of which appear only once. The clonotype was recovered from a man older than 75 with acute or convalescent COVID-19. This sequence joins TRBV28 and TRBJ1-2; 7 bases map to TRBD1. The source material was peripheral blood. In DNA, the CDR3 is TGTGCCAGCAGTTTAGGGACAGACTATGGCTACACCTTC. Its translation: CASSLGTDYGYTF.